This T cell receptor (beta chain) was found in a study of blood T cell repertoires in COVID-19. Whole-study context: From the United States, Italy and Spain came samples of acute and convalescent COVID-19. T cells, B-cell-depleted T cells, or PBMCs provided the cDNA or gDNA that served as material.

The CDR3 runs 14 residues. Per the germline V gene, CDR1 is WSHSY and CDR2 is SAAADI. V gave up 1 base and J gave up 3 bases, with 9 bases separating them. This clone was detected only once. Original data processing: Estimated nucleated cell counts came from reference gene primer amplification. Using immunoSEQ multiplex PCR, the repertoire was profiled, and TCRdb retains in-frame clones only, with some absent. The V and J calls and the clone size are those of that table, but D and trimming were determined from the DNA. Among roughly 150,000 clones listed, 80% to 85% were seen once. Source material: peripheral blood. This receptor was identified in a woman aged 80 or over with acute or convalescent COVID-19. The chain uses TRBV10-2 and TRBJ1-1, with D maybe TRBD1 (5 bases). CDR3 sequence (DNA): TGCGCCAGCAGTGAGTACGGGGGGGACACTGAAGCTTTCTTT. Its protein product is CASSEYGGDTEAFF.